What follows is one TCR beta chain and its context. Its target is unknown. Germline CDR1 SGHTA, CDR2 FQGTGA. J gave up 4 bases and V 0 bases, and 5 bases lay outside the gene matches. CDR3 length: 16 residues. These data belong to a study of vaccination and CD4 T cells after COVID-19. Study-level results: Reactive clone data from convalescent patients indicated a median of 86.3% appearing only post-vaccination.

Treatment given: roughly 10-day PBMC culture with coronavirus spike peptide pools or control peptides (ViraFEST assay). Once obtained from cultured CD4+ T cells, the DNA was sequenced using the Oncomine TCR Beta short-read assay. Each CDR3 protein is one row after TCRdb ran MiXCR on the PCR reads. Of about 21,000 distinct CDR3 sequences listed, about 61% are singletons. The V call is TRBV7-3, the J call TRBJ2-3; 9 bases map to TRBD2. This clonotype was obtained from a human donor who had recovered from COVID-19. Sequencing was carried out using CD4+ T cells from blood, cultured in vitro. The CDR3 here is CASSLTSGSRADTQYF. The CDR3 region has the DNA TGTGCCAGCAGCTTAACTAGCGGGAGTCGAGCAGATACGCAGTATTTT.